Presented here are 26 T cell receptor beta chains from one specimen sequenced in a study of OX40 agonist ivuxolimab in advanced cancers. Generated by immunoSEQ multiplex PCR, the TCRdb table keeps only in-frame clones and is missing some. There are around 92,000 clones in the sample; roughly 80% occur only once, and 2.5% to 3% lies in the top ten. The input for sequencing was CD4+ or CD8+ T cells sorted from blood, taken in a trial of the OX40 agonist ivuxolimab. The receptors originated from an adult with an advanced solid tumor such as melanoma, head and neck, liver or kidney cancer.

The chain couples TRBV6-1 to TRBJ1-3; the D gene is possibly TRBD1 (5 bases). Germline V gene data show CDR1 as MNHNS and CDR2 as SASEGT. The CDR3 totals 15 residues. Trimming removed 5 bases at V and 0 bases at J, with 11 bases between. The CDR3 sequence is CASSSGFLSGNTIYF. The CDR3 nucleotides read TGTGCCAGCAGTTCAGGGTTCCTCTCTGGAAACACCATATATTTT.

The CDR3 here is CASSPTSGGTYEQYV. The CDR3 DNA sequence: TGTGCCAGCAGCCCAACTAGCGGGGGGACCTACGAGCAGTACGTC. The gene calls are TRBV11-2 and TRBJ2-7, with TRBD2 matching over 12 bases. This CDR3 is built from 15 residues. V trimming: 5 bases; J trimming: 2 bases; junction bases outside the gene matches: 4. Per germline, CDR1 SGHAT and CDR2 FQNNGV.

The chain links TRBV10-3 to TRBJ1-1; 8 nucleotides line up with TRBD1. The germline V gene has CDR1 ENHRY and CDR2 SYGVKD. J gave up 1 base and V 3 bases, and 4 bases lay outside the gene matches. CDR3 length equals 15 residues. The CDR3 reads CAISDRQGWNTEAFF. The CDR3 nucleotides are TGTGCCATCAGTGACCGACAGGGGTGGAACACTGAAGCTTTCTTT.

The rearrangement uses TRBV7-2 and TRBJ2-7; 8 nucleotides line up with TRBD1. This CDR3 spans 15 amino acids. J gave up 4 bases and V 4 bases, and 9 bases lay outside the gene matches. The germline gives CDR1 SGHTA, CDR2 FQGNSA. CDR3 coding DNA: TGTGCCAGCAGCTCGCCAGGACAGGGACGGTACGAGCAGTACTTC. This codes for CASSSPGQGRYEQYF.

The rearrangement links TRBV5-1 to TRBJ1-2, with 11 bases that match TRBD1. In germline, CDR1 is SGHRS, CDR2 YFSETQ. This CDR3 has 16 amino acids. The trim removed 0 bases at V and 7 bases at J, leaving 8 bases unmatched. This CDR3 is CASSLAPGQGVSGYTF. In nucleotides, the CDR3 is TGCGCCAGCAGCTTGGCCCCGGGACAGGGGGTATCTGGCTACACCTTC.

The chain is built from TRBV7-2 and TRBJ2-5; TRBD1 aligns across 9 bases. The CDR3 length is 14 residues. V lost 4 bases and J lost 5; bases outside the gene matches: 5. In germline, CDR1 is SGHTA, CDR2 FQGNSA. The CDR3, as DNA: TGTGCCAGCAGCTCTCGGACAGGGGACGAGACCCAGTACTTC. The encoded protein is CASSSRTGDETQYF.

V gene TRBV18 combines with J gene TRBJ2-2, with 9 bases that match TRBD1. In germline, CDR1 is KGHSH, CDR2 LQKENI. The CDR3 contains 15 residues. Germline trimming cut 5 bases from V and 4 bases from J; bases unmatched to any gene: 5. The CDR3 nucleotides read TGTGCCAGCTCAGAGGTACAGGGGGCCACCGGGGAGCTGTTTTTT. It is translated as CASSEVQGATGELFF.

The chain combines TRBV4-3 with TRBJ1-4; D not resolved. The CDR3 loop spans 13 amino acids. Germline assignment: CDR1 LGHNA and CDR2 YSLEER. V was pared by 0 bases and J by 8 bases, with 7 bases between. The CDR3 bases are TGCGCCAGCAGCCAAGAGTTGAGGGAAAAACTGTTTTTT. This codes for CASSQELREKLFF.

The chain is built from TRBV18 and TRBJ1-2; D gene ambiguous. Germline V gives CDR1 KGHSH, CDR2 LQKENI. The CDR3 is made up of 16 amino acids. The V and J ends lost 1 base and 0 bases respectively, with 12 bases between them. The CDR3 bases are TGTGCCAGCTCACCACTAGGCACTCTGACTAACTATGGCTACACCTTC. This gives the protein CASSPLGTLTNYGYTF.

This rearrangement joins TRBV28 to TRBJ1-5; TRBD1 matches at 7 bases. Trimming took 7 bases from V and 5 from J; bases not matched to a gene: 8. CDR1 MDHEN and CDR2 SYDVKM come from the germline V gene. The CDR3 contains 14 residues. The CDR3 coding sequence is TGTGCCAGCATGCAGGGGGGGTGGGATCAGCCCCAGCATTTT. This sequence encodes CASMQGGWDQPQHF.

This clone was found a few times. The CDR3, as DNA: TGTGCCATCAGTGGAAGTCAGGGGGGAGAGCAGTACGTC. Protein product: CAISGSQGGEQYV. This sequence joins TRBV10-3 and TRBJ2-7; D might be TRBD1 (7 bases). CDR1 and CDR2 (germline): ENHRY, SYGVKD. V lost 4 bases to trimming and J lost 7 bases, with 14 bases between them. The CDR3 runs to 13 residues.

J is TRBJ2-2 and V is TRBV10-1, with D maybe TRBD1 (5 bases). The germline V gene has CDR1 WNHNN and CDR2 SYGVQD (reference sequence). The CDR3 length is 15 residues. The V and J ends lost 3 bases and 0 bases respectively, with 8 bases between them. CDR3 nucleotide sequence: TGCGCCAGCAGTGAAGAAGGGGCGAACACCGGGGAGCTGTTTTTT. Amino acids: CASSEEGANTGELFF.

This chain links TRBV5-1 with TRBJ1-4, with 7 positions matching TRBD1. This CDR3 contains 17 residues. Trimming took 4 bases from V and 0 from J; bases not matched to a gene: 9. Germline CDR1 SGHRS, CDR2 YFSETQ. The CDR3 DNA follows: TGCGCCAGCAGCGGGAGGCCGGGACAGACAACTAATGAAAAACTGTTTTTT. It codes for CASSGRPGQTTNEKLFF.

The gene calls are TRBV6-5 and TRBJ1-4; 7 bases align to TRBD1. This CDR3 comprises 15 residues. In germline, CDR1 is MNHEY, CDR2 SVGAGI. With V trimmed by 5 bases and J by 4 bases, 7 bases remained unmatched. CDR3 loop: CASSGVRDSNEKLFF. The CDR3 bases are TGTGCCAGCAGTGGGGTCCGGGACAGTAATGAAAAACTGTTTTTT.

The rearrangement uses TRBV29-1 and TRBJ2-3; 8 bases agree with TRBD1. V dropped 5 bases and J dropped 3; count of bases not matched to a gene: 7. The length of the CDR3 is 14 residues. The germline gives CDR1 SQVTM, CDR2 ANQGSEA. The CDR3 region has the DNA TGCAGCGTTAACGGACAGGGTAGGACAGATACGCAGTATTTT. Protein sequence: CSVNGQGRTDTQYF.

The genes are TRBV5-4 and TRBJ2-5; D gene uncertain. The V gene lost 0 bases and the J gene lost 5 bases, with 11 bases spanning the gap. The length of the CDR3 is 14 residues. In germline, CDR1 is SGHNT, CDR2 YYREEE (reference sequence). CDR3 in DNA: TGTGCCAGCAGCTTGGGGAATCCCCCGGAGACCCAGTACTTC. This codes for CASSLGNPPETQYF.

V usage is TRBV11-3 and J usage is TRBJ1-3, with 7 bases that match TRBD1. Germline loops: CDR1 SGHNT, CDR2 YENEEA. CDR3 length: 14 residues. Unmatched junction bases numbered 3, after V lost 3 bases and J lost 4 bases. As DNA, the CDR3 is TGTGCCAGCAGCTTTACAGGGGCGGGAAACACCATATATTTT. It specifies CASSFTGAGNTIYF.

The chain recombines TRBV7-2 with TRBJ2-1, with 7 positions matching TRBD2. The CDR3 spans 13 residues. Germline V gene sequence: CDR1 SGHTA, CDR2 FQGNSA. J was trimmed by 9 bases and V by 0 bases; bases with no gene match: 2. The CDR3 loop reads CASSLALAVEQFF. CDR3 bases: TGTGCCAGCAGCTTAGCTCTAGCGGTTGAGCAGTTCTTC.

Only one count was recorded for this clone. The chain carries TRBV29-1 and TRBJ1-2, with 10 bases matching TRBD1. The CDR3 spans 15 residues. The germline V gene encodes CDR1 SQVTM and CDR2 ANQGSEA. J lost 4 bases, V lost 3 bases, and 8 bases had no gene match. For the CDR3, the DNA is TGCAGCGTTGAGTCTAGAGGACAGGGGGTCTATGGCTACACCTTC. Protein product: CSVESRGQGVYGYTF.

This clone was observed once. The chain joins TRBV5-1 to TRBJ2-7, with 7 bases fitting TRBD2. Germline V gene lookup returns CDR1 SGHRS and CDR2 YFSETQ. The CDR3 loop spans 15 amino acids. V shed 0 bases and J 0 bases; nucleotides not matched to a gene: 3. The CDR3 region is CASSLGLAASYEQYF. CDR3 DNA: TGCGCCAGCAGCTTGGGGCTAGCGGCCTCCTACGAGCAGTACTTC.

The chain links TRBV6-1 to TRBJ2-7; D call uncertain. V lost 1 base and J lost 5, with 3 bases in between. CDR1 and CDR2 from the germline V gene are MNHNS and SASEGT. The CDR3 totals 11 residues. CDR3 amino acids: CASSEGDEQYF. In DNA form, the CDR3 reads TGTGCCAGCAGTGAAGGGGACGAGCAGTACTTC.

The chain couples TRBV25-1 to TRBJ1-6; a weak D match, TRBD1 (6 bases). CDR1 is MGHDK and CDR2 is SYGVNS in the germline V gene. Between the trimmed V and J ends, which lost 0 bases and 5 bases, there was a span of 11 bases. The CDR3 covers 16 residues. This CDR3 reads CASSEYRRGNNSPLHF. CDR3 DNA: TGTGCCAGCAGTGAATATAGGAGGGGGAATAATTCACCCCTCCACTTT.

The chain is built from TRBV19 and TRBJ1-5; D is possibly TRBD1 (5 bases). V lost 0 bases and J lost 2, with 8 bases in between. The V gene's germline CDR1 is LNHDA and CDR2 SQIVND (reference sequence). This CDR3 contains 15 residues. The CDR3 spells CASSIEGVGNQPQHF. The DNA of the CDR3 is TGTGCCAGTAGTATAGAGGGGGTTGGCAATCAGCCCCAGCATTTT.

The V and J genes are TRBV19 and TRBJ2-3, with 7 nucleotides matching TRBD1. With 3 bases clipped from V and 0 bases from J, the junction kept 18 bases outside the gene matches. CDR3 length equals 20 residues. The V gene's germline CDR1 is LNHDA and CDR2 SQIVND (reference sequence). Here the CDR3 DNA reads TGTGCCAGTAGTATCGGGCAAGGGGGCTTATTAGGGGTGAGCACAGATACGCAGTATTTT. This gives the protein CASSIGQGGLLGVSTDTQYF.

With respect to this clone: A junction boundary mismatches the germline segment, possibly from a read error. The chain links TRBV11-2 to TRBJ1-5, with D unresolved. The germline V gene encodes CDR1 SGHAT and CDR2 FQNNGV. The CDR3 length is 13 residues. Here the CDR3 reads CASGLDSNQPQHF. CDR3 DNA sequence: TGTGCCAGCGGCTTGGATAGCAATCAGCCCCAGCATTTT.

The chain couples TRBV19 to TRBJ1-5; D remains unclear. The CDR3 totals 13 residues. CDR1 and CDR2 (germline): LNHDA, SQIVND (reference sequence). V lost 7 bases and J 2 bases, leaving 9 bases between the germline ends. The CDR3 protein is CASTIGGNQPQHF. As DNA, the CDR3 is TGTGCCAGTACGATTGGGGGCAATCAGCCCCAGCATTTT.